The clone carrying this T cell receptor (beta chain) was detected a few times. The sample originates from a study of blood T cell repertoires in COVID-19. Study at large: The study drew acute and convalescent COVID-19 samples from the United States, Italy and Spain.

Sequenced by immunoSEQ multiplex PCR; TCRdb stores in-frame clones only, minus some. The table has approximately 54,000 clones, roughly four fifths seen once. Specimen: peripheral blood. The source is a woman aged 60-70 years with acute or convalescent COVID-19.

The CDR3 DNA reads TGTGCCAGCAGCCAAGCGACGACAGCTAATGGCTACACCTTC. This encodes CASSQATTANGYTF. V usage is TRBV3-1 (or the pseudogene TRBV3-2) and J usage is TRBJ1-2; maybe TRBD1 (5 bases). The CDR3 length is 14 residues. Trimming stripped 1 base from V and 6 bases from J, with 12 bases between. Germline CDR1 is LGHDT and CDR2 is YNNKEL (reference sequence).